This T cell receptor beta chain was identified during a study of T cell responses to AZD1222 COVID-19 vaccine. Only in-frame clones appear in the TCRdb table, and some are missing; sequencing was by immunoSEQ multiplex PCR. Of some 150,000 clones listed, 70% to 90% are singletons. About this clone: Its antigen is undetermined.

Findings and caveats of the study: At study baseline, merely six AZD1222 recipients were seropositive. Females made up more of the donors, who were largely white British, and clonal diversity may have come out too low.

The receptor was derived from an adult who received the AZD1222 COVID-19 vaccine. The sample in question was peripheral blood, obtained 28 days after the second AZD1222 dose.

The CDR3 loop reads CATQGFSYNEQFF. The CDR3 nucleotides are TGTGCCACACAGGGTTTTTCCTACAATGAGCAGTTCTTC. The rearrangement uses TRBV6-5 and TRBJ2-1; a possible D gene is TRBD1 (6 bases). This CDR3 is 13 amino acids long. Trimming took off 10 bases at V and 1 base at J, with 11 bases between the two ends. Germline lookup yields CDR1 MNHEY and CDR2 SVGAGI.